The clone carrying this T cell receptor beta chain has only one observation. The sample belongs to a study of control samples from healthy donors and cancer patients. Some clones are missing from TCRdb's copy, which holds only in-frame ones; the method was immunoSEQ multiplex PCR. The top ten clones hold around 1.9% of a sample with some 57,000 clones, around 97% of them seen once. CDR1 is MDHEN and CDR2 is SYDVKM in the germline V gene. Deletions cut 6 bases from V and 0 bases from J, with 7 bases between. This CDR3 contains 13 residues. Sample: blood. The sequence was collected from a woman aged 30 to 39 in good health. This chain connects TRBV28 to TRBJ2-3; D remains ambiguous. The CDR3 DNA reads as TGTGCCAGCAGGGGTGGGAGCACAGATACGCAGTATTTT. Translation gives CASRGGSTDTQYF.